The 32 T cell receptor beta chains below were found in one sample sequenced in a study of control samples from healthy donors and cancer patients. Here immunoSEQ multiplex PCR was the method, and the copy in TCRdb shows in-frame clones only, minus some. The sample lists over 100,000 clones, about nine tenths seen once, with 4% to 5.5% in the top ten. The source material was blood. These receptors were collected from a human donor in good health. The donor label of this sample is uncertain.

This clone was found once. The chain employs TRBV5-6 and TRBJ2-5; 8 bases agree with TRBD2. The CDR3 is 17 amino acids. CDR1 is SGHDT and CDR2 is YYEEEE in the germline V gene. V lost 4 bases and J lost 2; bases outside the gene matches: 13. The CDR3 region is CASSLGWAGGQQETQYF. The DNA of the CDR3 is TGTGCCAGCAGCCTTGGATGGGCGGGGGGCCAACAAGAGACCCAGTACTTC.

V usage is TRBV28 and J usage is TRBJ2-3; D unclear. Germline V gene sequence: CDR1 MDHEN, CDR2 SYDVKM. The CDR3 length is 13 residues. V was clipped by 4 bases and J by 3 bases, with 8 bases between them. CDR3 region: CASSWSSTDTQYF. CDR3 nucleotides: TGTGCCAGCAGTTGGTCGTCGACAGATACGCAGTATTTT.

The rearrangement joins TRBV7-9 to TRBJ2-1, with D possibly called TRBD1 or TRBD2 (6 bases each). This CDR3 has 16 amino acids. Germline V gene data show CDR1 as SEHNR and CDR2 as FQNEAQ (reference sequence). V was shortened by 1 base and J by 6 bases, with 16 bases between the two germline ends. The CDR3 reads CASSLGMGGHGNEQFF. Written as DNA, the CDR3 is TGTGCCAGCAGCTTAGGGATGGGGGGCCATGGCAATGAGCAGTTCTTC.

J is TRBJ2-2 and V is TRBV9; D unresolved. V lost 4 bases, J lost 1 base, and 14 bases lay in between. CDR1 SGDLS and CDR2 YYNGEE come from the germline V gene. The CDR3 has 16 residues. In nucleotides, the CDR3 is TGTGCCAGCAGCCCGAGCCGCTGGAAGAACACCGGGGAGCTGTTTTTT. The encoded protein is CASSPSRWKNTGELFF.

The chain links TRBV2 to TRBJ1-3; tentatively, D is TRBD1 (5 bases). CDR3 length equals 15 residues. Trimming took 3 bases from V and 2 from J, leaving 11 bases between them. Germline values: CDR1 SNHLY, CDR2 FYNNEI. CDR3 sequence: CASSDWGGPGNTIYF. The CDR3 nucleotides read TGTGCCAGCAGTGACTGGGGGGGACCTGGAAACACCATATATTTT.

V is TRBV9 and J is TRBJ1-2; maybe TRBD1 (5 bases). Between the trimmed V and J ends, which lost 4 bases and 5 bases, there was a span of 18 bases. The germline CDR1 and CDR2 sequences are SGDLS and YYNGEE. The length of the CDR3 is 15 residues. CDR3 residues: CASSPRNQGKYGYTF. CDR3 bases: TGTGCCAGCAGCCCTCGAAATCAGGGAAAATATGGCTACACCTTC.

Note on this clone: The sample has other DNA sequences that encode this CDR3 too. The chain has TRBV6-4 and TRBJ2-3; TRBD2 aligns across 14 bases. The germline CDR1 and CDR2 sequences are MRHNA and SNTAGT. The CDR3 sequence is 15 residues long. With 6 bases clipped from V and 4 bases from J, the junction kept 3 bases outside the gene matches. CDR3 loop: CASSPTSGGADTQYF. Here the CDR3 DNA reads TGTGCCAGCAGCCCGACTAGCGGGGGGGCAGATACGCAGTATTTT.

In DNA, the CDR3 is TGTGCCAGCAGTTCCCGACACTTCAATCAGCCCCAGCATTTT. As protein: CASSSRHFNQPQHF. V is TRBV27 and J is TRBJ1-5; D not resolved. Germline lookup yields CDR1 MNHEY and CDR2 SMNVEV (reference sequence). The CDR3 spans 14 residues. V lost 4 bases and J lost 3, with 10 bases in between.

With respect to this clone: Within the sample, other DNA sequences also encode this same CDR3. V usage is TRBV7-9 and J usage is TRBJ2-7; TRBD1 aligns across 8 bases. The CDR3 length is 15 residues. The junction had 5 bases not matched to a gene; V was cut back by 3 bases and J by 1 base. Germline V gives CDR1 SEHNR, CDR2 FQNEAQ (reference sequence). The CDR3, as DNA: TGTGCCAGCAGCTTCAGGGGGCAGGGGTCCTACGAGCAGTACTTC. Protein sequence: CASSFRGQGSYEQYF.

The chain joins TRBV5-4 to TRBJ2-3; possibly TRBD1 for D (6 bases). Germline values: CDR1 SGHNT, CDR2 YYREEE (reference sequence). V gave up 0 bases and J gave up 3 bases, with 11 bases separating them. This CDR3 spans 15 amino acids. The CDR3 bases are TGTGCCAGCAGCTTGGCGGCAGGGGAGACAGATACGCAGTATTTT. Translation: CASSLAAGETDTQYF.

The rearrangement joins TRBV11-2 to TRBJ2-5; TRBD1 agrees at 8 bases. The CDR3 loop spans 13 amino acids. Germline V lookup: CDR1 SGHAT, CDR2 FQNNGV. V trimming: 4 bases; J trimming: 5 bases; junction bases outside the gene matches: 3. CDR3 amino acids: CASSWTGLETQYF. CDR3 in DNA: TGTGCCAGCAGCTGGACAGGGTTGGAGACCCAGTACTTC.

The chain has TRBV6-5 and TRBJ1-4; D not certain. Per the germline V gene, CDR1 is MNHEY and CDR2 is SVGAGI. Trimming shortened V by 5 bases and J by 2 bases, and 9 bases separated the two germline ends. The CDR3 has 14 residues. CDR3 loop: CASSLDGTNEKLFF. In DNA form, the CDR3 reads TGTGCCAGCAGTCTCGATGGGACTAATGAAAAACTGTTTTTT.

The rearrangement uses TRBV5-8 and TRBJ1-1; D is unresolved. The germline gives CDR1 SGHTS, CDR2 YDEGEE. This CDR3 region has 10 residues. V gave up 4 bases and J gave up 11 bases, with 9 bases separating them. The CDR3 nucleotides read TGTGCCAGCAGCCTGTCCCGGGCTTTCTTT. Its protein is CASSLSRAFF.

V is TRBV11-3 and J is TRBJ2-1; unclear D gene. Germline V lookup: CDR1 SGHNT, CDR2 YENEEA. Deletions cut 3 bases from V and 5 bases from J, with 8 bases between. The CDR3 is made up of 13 amino acids. The CDR3 is CASSFDNNNEQFF. Written as DNA, the CDR3 is TGTGCCAGCAGCTTTGACAACAACAATGAGCAGTTCTTC.

The chain couples TRBV3-1 (or the pseudogene TRBV3-2) to TRBJ2-1; 7 bases match TRBD1. V lost 0 bases, J lost 8 bases, and 7 bases stayed unmatched. The length of the CDR3 is 15 residues. Per germline, CDR1 LGHDT and CDR2 YNNKEL (reference sequence). CDR3 protein: CASSQDLTQGHEQFF. DNA of the CDR3: TGTGCCAGCAGCCAAGATTTGACACAGGGGCATGAGCAGTTCTTC.

This chain links TRBV6-5 with TRBJ1-1; D is unresolved. Trimming left V 8 bases short and J 1 base short, with 14 bases between. CDR1 and CDR2 (germline): MNHEY, SVGAGI. The CDR3 sequence is 14 residues long. The CDR3 DNA reads TGTGCCAGCGACGAGGTCCGAAAGAACACTGAAGCTTTCTTT. Its translation: CASDEVRKNTEAFF.

V is TRBV19 and J is TRBJ2-7; 8 bases are shared with TRBD1. The germline CDR1 and CDR2 sequences are LNHDA and SQIVND (reference sequence). The ends lost 9 bases at V and 3 bases at J; junction bases unmatched: 10. The CDR3 runs 14 residues. Here the CDR3 DNA reads TGTGCCAGCTCGGCCGGGACAGGAGACTACGAGCAGTACTTC. Its translation: CASSAGTGDYEQYF.

The CDR3 coding sequence is TGTGCCAGCAGTCCCAGGACAGGGGACGAGCAGTACTTC. Protein: CASSPRTGDEQYF. V and J are TRBV6-5 and TRBJ2-7; 9 nucleotides align to TRBD1. The CDR3 extends over 13 amino acids. V was clipped by 5 bases and J by 5 bases; unmatched bases: 4. CDR1 MNHEY and CDR2 SVGAGI come from the germline V gene.

This chain links TRBV6-2 or TRBV6-3 with TRBJ1-6; TRBD1 agrees at 8 bases. Per germline, CDR1 MNHEY and CDR2 SVGEGT. Trimming cost V 6 bases and J 9 bases; bases outside gene matches: 10. This CDR3 has 15 residues. The CDR3 sequence is CASSLGQGLGSPLHF. CDR3 nucleotides: TGTGCCAGCAGCCTTGGACAGGGTTTAGGTTCACCCCTCCACTTT.

V gene TRBV19 combines with J gene TRBJ2-4, with 7 nucleotides matching TRBD2. Trimming took 1 base from V and 0 from J; bases not matched to a gene: 9. The germline gives CDR1 LNHDA, CDR2 SQIVND (reference sequence). The CDR3 is 18 residues long. This chain's CDR3 is CASSIVGGIKLAKNIQYF. CDR3 DNA sequence: TGTGCCAGTAGTATAGTGGGGGGGATTAAACTAGCCAAAAACATTCAGTACTTC.

The chain recombines TRBV30 with TRBJ2-7, with 7 nucleotides matching TRBD1. CDR1 is GTSNPN, CDR2 SVGIG, per germline (reference sequence). The CDR3 sequence is 13 residues long. J was trimmed by 2 bases and V by 4 bases; bases with no gene match: 5. As DNA, the CDR3 is TGTGCCTGGACGAACAGGGGCCCCTACGAGCAGTACTTC. Its translation: CAWTNRGPYEQYF.

This chain joins TRBV27 and TRBJ1-1; 11 bases map to TRBD1. The ends lost 6 bases at V and 1 base at J; junction bases unmatched: 10. The germline V gene has CDR1 MNHEY and CDR2 SMNVEV (reference sequence). There are 17 residues in the CDR3. CDR3 sequence: CASSPFGTGGGNTEAFF. In DNA form, the CDR3 reads TGTGCCAGCAGCCCGTTCGGGACAGGGGGGGGGAACACTGAAGCTTTCTTT.

The CDR3: CASSTLNRANGYTF. In DNA, the CDR3 is TGTGCCAGCAGTACACTAAACCGGGCTAATGGCTACACCTTC. The V gene is TRBV27, the J gene TRBJ1-2; unclear D gene. This CDR3 region has 14 residues. V was pared by 5 bases and J by 6 bases, with 16 bases between. Per germline, CDR1 MNHEY and CDR2 SMNVEV (reference sequence).

This rearrangement joins TRBV20-1 to TRBJ2-7; TRBD1 matches at 7 bases. Trimming at V came to 6 bases and at J to 4 bases, leaving 3 bases not matched to a gene. The CDR3 contains 11 residues. Germline assignment: CDR1 DFQATT and CDR2 SNEGSKA (reference sequence). Here the CDR3 DNA reads TGCAGTGCAGAACAGGGGTACGAGCAGTACTTC. Protein sequence: CSAEQGYEQYF.

This clone is a singleton in its sample. J is TRBJ1-3 and V is TRBV6-5; TRBD1 matches at 9 bases. The CDR3 is 14 residues long. The trim removed 8 bases at V and 4 bases at J, leaving 6 bases unmatched. CDR1 MNHEY and CDR2 SVGAGI come from the germline V gene. In DNA form, the CDR3 reads TGTGCCAGCCGGGACAGGGTAATAGGAAACACCATATATTTT. Amino acid sequence: CASRDRVIGNTIYF.

The chain carries TRBV10-3 and TRBJ2-1, with TRBD2 as a possible D gene (6 bases). The CDR3 length is 15 residues. Trimming left V 4 bases short and J 7 bases short, with 17 bases between. Per the germline V gene, CDR1 is ENHRY and CDR2 is SYGVKD. CDR3 nucleotide sequence: TGTGCCATCAGTGCGGCCCAGGAGGGTACAAATGAGCAGTTCTTC. This codes for CAISAAQEGTNEQFF.

This chain uses TRBV18 with TRBJ2-4; a possible D gene is TRBD2 (5 bases). V shed 5 bases and J shed 4 bases, with 18 bases lying between them. Germline CDR1 and CDR2: KGHSH and LQKENI. There are 16 residues in the CDR3. CDR3 loop: CASSSVFSGLKNIQYF. The CDR3 DNA follows: TGTGCCAGCTCATCCGTGTTTTCTGGACTTAAAAACATTCAGTACTTC. The entire variable domain, with the rest obtained from reference TRBV18 and TRBJ2-4, is as follows: NAGVMQNPRHLVRRRGQEARLRCSPMKGHSHVYWYRQLPEEGLKFMVYLQKENIIDESGMPKERFSAEFPKEGPSILRIQQVVRGDSAAYFCASSSVFSGLKNIQYFGAGTRLSVL.

V gene TRBV5-4 combines with J gene TRBJ1-1; D remains ambiguous. The length of the CDR3 is 14 residues. The ends were cut back, 0 bases at V and 1 base at J, with 7 bases in the middle. Germline CDR1 reads SGHNT; CDR2 reads YYREEE (reference sequence). CDR3: CASSLEWTNTEAFF. For the CDR3, the DNA is TGTGCCAGCAGCTTGGAGTGGACGAACACTGAAGCTTTCTTT.

A single count supports this clone. The V gene is TRBV6-1, the J gene TRBJ2-7; D is unresolved. Per the germline V gene, CDR1 is MNHNS and CDR2 is SASEGT. Trimming stripped 3 bases from V and 5 bases from J, with 8 bases between. CDR3 length: 12 residues. This CDR3 reads CASSDWGNEQYV. The CDR3 DNA reads TGTGCCAGCAGTGATTGGGGTAACGAGCAGTACGTC.

The V and J genes are TRBV5-1 and TRBJ1-4; 8 bases align to TRBD1. The junction had 9 bases not matched to a gene; V was cut back by 4 bases and J by 1 base. The CDR3 runs 17 residues. Germline CDR1 is SGHRS and CDR2 is YFSETQ. The chain's CDR3 is CASSLLLTGGTNEKLFF. The CDR3 DNA is TGCGCCAGCAGCCTACTCTTAACAGGGGGAACTAATGAAAAACTGTTTTTT.

The chain has TRBV10-2 and TRBJ1-4; TRBD1 agrees at 7 bases. The germline gives CDR1 WSHSY, CDR2 SAAADI. Losses at the gene ends were 5 bases for V and 4 bases for J; bases not matched to a gene: 4. The CDR3 loop spans 14 amino acids. CDR3 bases: TGCGCCAGCAGTCGGGACAGTCTTAATGAAAAACTGTTTTTT. It yields the protein CASSRDSLNEKLFF.

The chain is built from TRBV6-5 and TRBJ1-2, with 10 nucleotides matching TRBD1. The CDR3 covers 15 residues. J was trimmed by 4 bases and V by 6 bases; bases with no gene match: 8. Per the germline V gene, CDR1 is MNHEY and CDR2 is SVGAGI. The CDR3 region has the DNA TGTGCCAGCAGGATCGGGACAGGGGTTAGCTATGGCTACACCTTC. It is translated as CASRIGTGVSYGYTF.